The entry below gives a single TCR beta chain sequence along with its context. V trimming: 3 bases; J trimming: 8 bases; junction bases outside the gene matches: 5. This CDR3 has 14 amino acids. Germline V gene lookup returns CDR1 KGHSH and CDR2 LQKENI. The data were taken from a study of T cell changes during pregnancy in multiple sclerosis. Generated by immunoSEQ multiplex PCR, the TCRdb table keeps only in-frame clones and is missing some. The sample carries tens of thousands of clones, 88% recorded once. Specimen: CD8+ T cells from peripheral blood mononuclear cells, collected in the third trimester of pregnancy. This chain links TRBV18 with TRBJ2-4; 9 bases match TRBD2. The TCR sequence derives from a female donor with multiple sclerosis, enrolled in a pregnancy study. CDR3: CASSPGTSQDIQYF. Written as DNA, the CDR3 is TGTGCCAGCTCACCCGGGACTAGCCAAGACATTCAGTACTTC.